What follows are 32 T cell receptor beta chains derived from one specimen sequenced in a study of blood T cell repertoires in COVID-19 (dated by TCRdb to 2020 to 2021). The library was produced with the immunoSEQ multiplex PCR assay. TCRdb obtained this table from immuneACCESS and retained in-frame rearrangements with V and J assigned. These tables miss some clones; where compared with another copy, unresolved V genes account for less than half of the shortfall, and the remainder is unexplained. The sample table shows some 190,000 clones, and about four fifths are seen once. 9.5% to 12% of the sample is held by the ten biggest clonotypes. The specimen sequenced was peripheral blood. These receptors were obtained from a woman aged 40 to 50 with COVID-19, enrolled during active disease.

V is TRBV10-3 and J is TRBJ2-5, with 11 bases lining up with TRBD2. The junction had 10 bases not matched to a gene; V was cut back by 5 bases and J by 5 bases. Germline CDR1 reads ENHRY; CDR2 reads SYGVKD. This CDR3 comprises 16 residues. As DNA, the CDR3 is TGTGCCATCAGTCCAAGAGCACTAGCGGGAGAGGAGACCCAGTACTTC. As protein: CAISPRALAGEETQYF.

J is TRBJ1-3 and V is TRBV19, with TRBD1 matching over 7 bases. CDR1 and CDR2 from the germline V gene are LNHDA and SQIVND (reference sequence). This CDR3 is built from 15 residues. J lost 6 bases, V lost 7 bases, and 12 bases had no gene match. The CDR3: CASIPTPGQLNTIYF. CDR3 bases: TGTGCCAGTATCCCTACACCGGGACAGCTAAACACCATATATTTT.

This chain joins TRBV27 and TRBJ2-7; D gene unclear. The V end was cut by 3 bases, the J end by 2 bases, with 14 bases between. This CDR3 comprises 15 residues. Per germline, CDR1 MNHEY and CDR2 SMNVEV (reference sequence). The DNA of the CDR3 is TGTGCCAGCAGTTTGTCACCGACTCGAACCTACGAGCAGTACTTC. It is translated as CASSLSPTRTYEQYF.

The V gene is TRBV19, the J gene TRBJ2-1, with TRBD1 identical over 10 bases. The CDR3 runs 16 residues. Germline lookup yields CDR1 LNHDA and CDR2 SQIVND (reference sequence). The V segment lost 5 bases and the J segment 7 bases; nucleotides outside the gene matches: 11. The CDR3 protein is CASSPTGTGVENEQFF. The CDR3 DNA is TGTGCCAGTAGTCCTACCGGGACAGGGGTTGAAAATGAGCAGTTCTTC. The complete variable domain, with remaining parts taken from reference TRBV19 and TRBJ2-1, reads DGGITQSPKYLFRKEGQNVTLSCEQNLNHDAMYWYRQDPGQGLRLIYYSQIVNDFQKGDIAEGYSVSREKKESFPLTVTSAQKNPTAFYLCASSPTGTGVENEQFFGPGTRLTVL.

In DNA, the CDR3 is TGTGCCAGCAGCGTAAGTGTAGAGTCTGCCGGGGAGCTGTTTTTT. Encoded protein: CASSVSVESAGELFF. The J gene is TRBJ2-2, the V gene TRBV9; no definite D call. Trimming left V 1 base short and J 6 bases short, with 13 bases between. Germline values: CDR1 SGDLS, CDR2 YYNGEE. The CDR3 sequence is 15 residues long. Looking up the rest from reference TRBV9 and TRBJ2-2 gives the full variable domain: DSGVTQTPKHLITATGQRVTLRCSPRSGDLSVYWYQQSLDQGLQFLIQYYNGEERAKGNILERFSAQQFPDLHSELNLSSLELGDSALYFCASSVSVESAGELFFGEGSRLTVL.

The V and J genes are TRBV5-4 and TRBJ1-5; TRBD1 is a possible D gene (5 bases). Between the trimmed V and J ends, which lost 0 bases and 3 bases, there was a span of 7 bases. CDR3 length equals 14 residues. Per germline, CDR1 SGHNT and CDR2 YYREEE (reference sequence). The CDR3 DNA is TGTGCCAGCAGCTTGGCAGGGATCAATCAGCCCCAGCATTTT. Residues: CASSLAGINQPQHF.

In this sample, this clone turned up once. The CDR3: CASSDAGVGQETQYF. In DNA form, the CDR3 reads TGTGCCAGCAGTGATGCGGGAGTGGGGCAAGAGACCCAGTACTTC. The V call is TRBV2, the J call TRBJ2-5; 7 bases map to TRBD2. The CDR3 extends over 15 amino acids. The V segment lost 3 bases and the J segment 2 bases; nucleotides outside the gene matches: 6. CDR1 SNHLY and CDR2 FYNNEI come from the germline V gene.

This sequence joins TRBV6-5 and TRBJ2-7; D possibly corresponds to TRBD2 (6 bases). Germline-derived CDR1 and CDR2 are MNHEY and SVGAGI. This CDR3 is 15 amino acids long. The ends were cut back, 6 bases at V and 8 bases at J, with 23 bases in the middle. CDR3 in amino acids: CASRKKTSGLNKQYF. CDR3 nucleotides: TGTGCCAGCAGGAAAAAGACTAGTGGGTTGAACAAGCAGTACTTC.

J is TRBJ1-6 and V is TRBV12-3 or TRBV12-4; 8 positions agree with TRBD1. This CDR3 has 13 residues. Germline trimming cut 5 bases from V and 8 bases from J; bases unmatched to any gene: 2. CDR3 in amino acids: CASSTTGDSPLHF. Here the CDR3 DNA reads TGTGCCAGCAGTACGACAGGGGATTCACCCCTCCACTTT.

CDR3 nucleotides: TGTGCCAGCAGTTCCGGGACAGCTCGAGGGGGGACCCAGTACTTC. Translated, it gives CASSSGTARGGTQYF. The chain joins TRBV27 to TRBJ2-5, with 7 bases lining up with TRBD1. The CDR3 runs 15 residues. Germline V gene lookup returns CDR1 MNHEY and CDR2 SMNVEV (reference sequence). With V trimmed by 4 bases and J by 7 bases, 12 bases remained unmatched.

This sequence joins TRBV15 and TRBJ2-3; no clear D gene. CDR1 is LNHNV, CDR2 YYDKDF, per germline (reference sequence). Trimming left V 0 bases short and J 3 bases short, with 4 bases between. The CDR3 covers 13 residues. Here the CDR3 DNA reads TGTGCCACCAGCAGAGATCGTACAGATACGCAGTATTTT. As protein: CATSRDRTDTQYF.

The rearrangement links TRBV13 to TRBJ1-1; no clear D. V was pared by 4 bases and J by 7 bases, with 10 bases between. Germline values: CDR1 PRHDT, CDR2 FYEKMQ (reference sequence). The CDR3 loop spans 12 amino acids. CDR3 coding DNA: TGTGCCAGCAGCTGGGAGAACTTTGAAGCTTTCTTT. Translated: CASSWENFEAFF. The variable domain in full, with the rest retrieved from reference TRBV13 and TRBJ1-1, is AAGVIQSPRHLIKEKRETATLKCYPIPRHDTVYWYQQGPGQDPQFLISFYEKMQSDKGSIPDRFSAQQFSDYHSELNMSSLELGDSALYFCASSWENFEAFFGQGTRLTVV.

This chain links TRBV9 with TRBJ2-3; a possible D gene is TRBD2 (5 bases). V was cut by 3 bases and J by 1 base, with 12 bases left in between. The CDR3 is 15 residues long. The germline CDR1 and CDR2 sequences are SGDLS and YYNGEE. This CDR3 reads CASSARRAGTDTQYF. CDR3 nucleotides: TGTGCCAGCAGCGCCCGGCGGGCAGGCACAGATACGCAGTATTTT.

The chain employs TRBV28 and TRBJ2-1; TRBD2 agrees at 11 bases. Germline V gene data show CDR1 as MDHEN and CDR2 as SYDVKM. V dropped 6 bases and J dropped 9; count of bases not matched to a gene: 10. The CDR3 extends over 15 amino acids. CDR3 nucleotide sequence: TGTGCCAGCAGCTTTTTAGCGGGAGGGCCGTCTGAGCAGTTCTTC. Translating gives CASSFLAGGPSEQFF.

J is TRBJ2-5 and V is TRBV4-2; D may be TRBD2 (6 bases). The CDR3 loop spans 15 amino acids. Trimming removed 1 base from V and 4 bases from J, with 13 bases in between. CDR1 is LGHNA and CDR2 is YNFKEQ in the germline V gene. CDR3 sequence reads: CASSQGSGTLETQYF. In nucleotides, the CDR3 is TGTGCCAGCAGCCAAGGGTCGGGGACTTTAGAGACCCAGTACTTC.

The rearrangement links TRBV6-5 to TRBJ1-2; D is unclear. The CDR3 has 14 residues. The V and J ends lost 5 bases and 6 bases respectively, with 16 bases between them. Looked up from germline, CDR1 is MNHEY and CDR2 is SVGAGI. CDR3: CASSQTGRQHGYTF. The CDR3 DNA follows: TGTGCCAGCAGTCAGACGGGAAGGCAGCATGGCTACACCTTC.

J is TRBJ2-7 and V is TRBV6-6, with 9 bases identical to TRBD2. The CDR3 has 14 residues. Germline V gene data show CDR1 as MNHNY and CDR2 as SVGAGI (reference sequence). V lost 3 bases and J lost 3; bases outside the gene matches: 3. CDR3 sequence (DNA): TGTGCCAGCAGTTATTCTAGCGGGAACTACGAGCAGTACTTC. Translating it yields CASSYSSGNYEQYF.

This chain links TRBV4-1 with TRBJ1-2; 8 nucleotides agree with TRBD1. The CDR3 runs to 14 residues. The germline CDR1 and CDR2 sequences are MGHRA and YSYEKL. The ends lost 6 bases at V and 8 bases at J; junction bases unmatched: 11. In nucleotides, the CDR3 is TGCGCCAGCAGTCGTGACCAGGGGGCGAACGGCTACACCTTC. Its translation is CASSRDQGANGYTF.

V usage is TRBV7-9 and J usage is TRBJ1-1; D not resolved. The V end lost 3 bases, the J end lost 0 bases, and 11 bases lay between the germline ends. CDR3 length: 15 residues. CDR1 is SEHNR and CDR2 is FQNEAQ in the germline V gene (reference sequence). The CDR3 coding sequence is TGTGCCAGCAGCTTTCGCGGATCAATGAACACTGAAGCTTTCTTT. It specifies CASSFRGSMNTEAFF.

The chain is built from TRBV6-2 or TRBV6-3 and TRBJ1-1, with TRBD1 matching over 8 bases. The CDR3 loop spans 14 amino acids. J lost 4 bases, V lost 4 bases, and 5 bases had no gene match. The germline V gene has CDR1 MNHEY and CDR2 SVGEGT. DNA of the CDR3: TGTGCCAGCAGTTTGGACAGGGATGGCACTGAAGCTTTCTTT. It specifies CASSLDRDGTEAFF.

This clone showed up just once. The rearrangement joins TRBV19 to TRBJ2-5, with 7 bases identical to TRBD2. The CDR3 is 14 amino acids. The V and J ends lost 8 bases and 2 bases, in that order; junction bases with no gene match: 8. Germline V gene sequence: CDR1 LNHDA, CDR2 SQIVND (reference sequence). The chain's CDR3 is CASRSGPPQETQYF. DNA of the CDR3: TGTGCCAGTCGTAGCGGGCCACCTCAAGAGACCCAGTACTTC.

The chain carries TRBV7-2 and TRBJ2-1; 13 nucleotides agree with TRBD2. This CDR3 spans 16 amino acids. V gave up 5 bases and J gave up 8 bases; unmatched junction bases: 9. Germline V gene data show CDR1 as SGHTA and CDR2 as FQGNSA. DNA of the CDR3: TGTGCCAGCAGCCCATTACACGGACTAGCGGGAGATGAGCAGTTCTTC. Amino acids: CASSPLHGLAGDEQFF.

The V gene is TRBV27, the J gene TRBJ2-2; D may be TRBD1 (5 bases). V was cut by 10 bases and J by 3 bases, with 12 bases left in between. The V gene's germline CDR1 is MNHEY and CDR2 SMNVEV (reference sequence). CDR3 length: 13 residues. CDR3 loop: CATRLGDTGELFF. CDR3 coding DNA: TGTGCCACCCGGTTAGGGGACACCGGGGAGCTGTTTTTT.

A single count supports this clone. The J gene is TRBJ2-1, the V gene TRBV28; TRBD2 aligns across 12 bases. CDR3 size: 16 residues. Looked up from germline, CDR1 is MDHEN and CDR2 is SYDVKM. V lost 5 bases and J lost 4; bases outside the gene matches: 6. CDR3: CASSTWTSGTYNEQFF. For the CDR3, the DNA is TGTGCCAGCAGTACCTGGACTAGCGGGACTTACAATGAGCAGTTCTTC.

Written as DNA, the CDR3 is TGTGCCAGCCGCGAGGGAAGCTCCTACGAGCAGTACTTC. It codes for CASREGSSYEQYF. The rearrangement uses TRBV27 and TRBJ2-7; D might be TRBD2 (5 bases). This CDR3 region has 13 residues. V gave up 8 bases and J gave up 0 bases, with 11 bases separating them. Germline V gene data show CDR1 as MNHEY and CDR2 as SMNVEV (reference sequence).

CDR3 in amino acids: CASSHLSPFSSEAFF. In nucleotides, the CDR3 is TGTGCCAGCAGTCACCTATCCCCCTTTTCTTCTGAAGCTTTCTTT. The rearrangement links TRBV27 to TRBJ1-1; no firm D call. The CDR3 contains 15 residues. CDR1 MNHEY and CDR2 SMNVEV come from the germline V gene (reference sequence). V gave up 5 bases and J gave up 6 bases, with 19 bases separating them.

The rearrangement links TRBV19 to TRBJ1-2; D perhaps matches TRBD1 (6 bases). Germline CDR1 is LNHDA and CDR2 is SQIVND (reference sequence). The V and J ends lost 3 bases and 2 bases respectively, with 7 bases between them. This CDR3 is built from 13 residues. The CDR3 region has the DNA TGTGCCAGTAGTATCCAGGGGAACTATGGCTACACCTTC. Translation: CASSIQGNYGYTF.

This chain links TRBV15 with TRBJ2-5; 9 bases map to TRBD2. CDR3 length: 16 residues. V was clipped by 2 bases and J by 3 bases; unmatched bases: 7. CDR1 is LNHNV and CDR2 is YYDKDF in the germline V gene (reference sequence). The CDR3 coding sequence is TGTGCCACCAGCAGAAGTATGGCGGGGGGGAAAGAGACCCAGTACTTC. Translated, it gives CATSRSMAGGKETQYF.

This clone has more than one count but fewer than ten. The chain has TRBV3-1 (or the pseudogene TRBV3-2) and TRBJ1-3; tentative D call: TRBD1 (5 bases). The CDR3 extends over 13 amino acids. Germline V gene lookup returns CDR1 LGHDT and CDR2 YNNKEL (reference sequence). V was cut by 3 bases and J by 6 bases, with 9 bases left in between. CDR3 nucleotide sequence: TGTGCCAGCAGCCATAAGGGGAAAAACACCATATATTTT. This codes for CASSHKGKNTIYF.

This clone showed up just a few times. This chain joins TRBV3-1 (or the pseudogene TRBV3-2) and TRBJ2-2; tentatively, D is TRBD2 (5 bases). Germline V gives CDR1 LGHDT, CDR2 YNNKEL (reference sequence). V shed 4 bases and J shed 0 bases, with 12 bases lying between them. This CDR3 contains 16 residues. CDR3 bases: TGTGCCAGCAGCCCGTTCTTAGCGTCGAACACCGGGGAGCTGTTTTTT. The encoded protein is CASSPFLASNTGELFF.

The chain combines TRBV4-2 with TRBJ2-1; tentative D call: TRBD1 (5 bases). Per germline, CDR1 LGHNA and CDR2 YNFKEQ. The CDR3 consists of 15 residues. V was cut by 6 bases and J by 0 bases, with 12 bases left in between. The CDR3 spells CASRLSRGSYNEQFF. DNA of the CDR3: TGTGCCAGCAGACTCTCAAGGGGCTCCTACAATGAGCAGTTCTTC.

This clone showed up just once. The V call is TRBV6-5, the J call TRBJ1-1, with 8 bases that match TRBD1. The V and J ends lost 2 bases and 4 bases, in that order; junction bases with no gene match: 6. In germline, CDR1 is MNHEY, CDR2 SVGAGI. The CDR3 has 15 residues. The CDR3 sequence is CASSYLTGGGTEAFF. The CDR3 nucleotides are TGTGCCAGCAGTTACCTAACAGGGGGAGGCACTGAAGCTTTCTTT.